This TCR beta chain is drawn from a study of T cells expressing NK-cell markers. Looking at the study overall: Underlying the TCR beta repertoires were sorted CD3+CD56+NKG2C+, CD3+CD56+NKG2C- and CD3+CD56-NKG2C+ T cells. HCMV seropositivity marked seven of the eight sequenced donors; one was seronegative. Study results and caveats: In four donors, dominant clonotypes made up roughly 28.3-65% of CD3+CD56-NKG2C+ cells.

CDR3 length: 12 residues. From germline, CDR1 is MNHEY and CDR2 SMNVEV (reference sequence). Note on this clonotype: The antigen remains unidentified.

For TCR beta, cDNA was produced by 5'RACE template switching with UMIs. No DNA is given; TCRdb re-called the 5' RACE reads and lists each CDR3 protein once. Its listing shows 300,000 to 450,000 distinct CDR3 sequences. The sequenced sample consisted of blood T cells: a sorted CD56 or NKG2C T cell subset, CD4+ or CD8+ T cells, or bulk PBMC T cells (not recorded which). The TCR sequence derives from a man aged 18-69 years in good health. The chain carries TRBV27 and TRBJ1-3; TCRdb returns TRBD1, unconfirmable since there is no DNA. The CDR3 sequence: CASKTLLDTIYF.